This TCR beta chain was retrieved from a study of blood T cell repertoires in COVID-19. For the study at large: Material from acute and convalescent COVID-19 was sourced from the United States, Italy and Spain. T cells, B-cell-depleted T cells, or PBMCs supplied cDNA or gDNA.

The V gene's germline CDR1 is SGHRS and CDR2 YFSETQ. V lost 0 bases and J 3 bases, leaving 7 bases between the germline ends. The CDR3 runs to 14 residues. Original analysis: Nucleated cell counts were estimated from reference gene primer amplification. The assay was immunoSEQ multiplex PCR, and TCRdb's table has in-frame clones only and misses some. Clonal size and the V and J genes are those of that table, whereas D and trimming came from the DNA. The sample shows about 23,000 clones, 88% of them seen only once. The receptor comes from a man between 65 and 80 years old in a cohort sampled during active COVID-19. Sequenced: peripheral blood. The chain has TRBV5-1 and TRBJ1-3, with D unclear. This CDR3 reads CASSLGEGGNTIYF. The CDR3 nucleotides read TGCGCCAGCAGCTTGGGAGAGGGTGGAAACACCATATATTTT.